These 9 T cell receptor beta chains share one sample of origin, sequenced in a study of cytomegalovirus exposure and HLA in healthy donors. A multiplex PCR was run with 60 Vbeta primers and 13 Jbeta primers. Sequencing was performed with immunoSEQ multiplex PCR; in TCRdb, only in-frame clones are kept and a portion is missing. The repertoire holds 200,000 or so clones, with approximately 85% as singletons. Sequencing used PBMCs. The receptors were gathered from a woman in her forties or fifties in good health and CMV-seropositive.

This clone was counted ten times or more. The rearrangement uses TRBV19 and TRBJ2-5; D ambiguous. CDR1 and CDR2 (germline): LNHDA, SQIVND (reference sequence). Trimming took off 3 bases at V and 8 bases at J, with 10 bases between the two ends. This CDR3 comprises 12 residues. CDR3 region: CASSMGFGTQYF. In DNA form, the CDR3 reads TGTGCCAGTAGTATGGGCTTTGGTACCCAGTACTTC.

This clone appeared once. This rearrangement joins TRBV6-6 to TRBJ2-1; D not resolved. The germline gives CDR1 MNHNY, CDR2 SVGAGI (reference sequence). Trimming took off 4 bases at V and 0 bases at J, with 7 bases between the two ends. The CDR3 sequence is 14 residues long. The chain's CDR3 is CASSLFSSYNEQFF. In nucleotides, the CDR3 is TGTGCCAGCAGTTTATTTAGCTCCTACAATGAGCAGTTCTTC.

V is TRBV4-3 and J is TRBJ2-1; TRBD1 agrees at 7 bases. The CDR3 loop spans 13 amino acids. Germline loops: CDR1 LGHNA, CDR2 YSLEER. V lost 4 bases, J lost 9 bases, and 6 bases stayed unmatched. CDR3 loop: CASSLQGDSEQFF. CDR3 bases: TGCGCCAGCAGCCTTCAAGGGGACAGTGAGCAGTTCTTC.

The V and J genes are TRBV7-2 and TRBJ2-7; D gene uncertain. From germline, CDR1 is SGHTA and CDR2 FQGNSA. Trimming removed 5 bases at V and 4 bases at J, with 9 bases between. The CDR3 covers 12 residues. The CDR3 is CASSRPQYEQYF. CDR3 bases: TGTGCCAGCAGCCGCCCACAGTACGAGCAGTACTTC. The full variable domain, its missing parts supplied by reference TRBV7-2 and TRBJ2-7, is GAGVSQSPSNKVTEKGKDVELRCDPISGHTALYWYRQSLGQGLEFLIYFQGNSAPDKSGLPSDRFSAERTGGSVSTLTIQRTQQEDSAVYLCASSRPQYEQYFGPGTRLTVT.

This chain uses TRBV6-9 with TRBJ2-7; 9 bases match TRBD1. Looked up from germline, CDR1 is MNHGY and CDR2 is SVAAGI. The CDR3 contains 16 residues. The junction had 12 bases not matched to a gene; V was cut back by 5 bases and J by 4 bases. The CDR3 DNA reads as TGTGCCAGCAGTCGCTACCGGGGACAGGGAGGTTACGAGCAGTACTTC. Protein sequence: CASSRYRGQGGYEQYF.

V is TRBV4-3 and J is TRBJ2-1, with D possibly matching TRBD2 (7 bases). Trimming removed 4 bases from V and 5 bases from J, with 24 bases in between. CDR1 LGHNA and CDR2 YSLEER come from the germline V gene. CDR3 length equals 18 residues. In nucleotides, the CDR3 is TGCGCCAGCAGCCGGGGGTGGTTAGGGGGGGCGGGAGACAATGAGCAGTTCTTC. It encodes CASSRGWLGGAGDNEQFF.

The V and J genes are TRBV30 and TRBJ2-5; 7 nucleotides match TRBD2. Per germline, CDR1 GTSNPN and CDR2 SVGIG (reference sequence). V trimming: 0 bases; J trimming: 1 base; junction bases outside the gene matches: 8. The CDR3 runs to 16 residues. CDR3 sequence reads: CAWSVGSSGRQETQYF. In DNA form, the CDR3 reads TGTGCCTGGAGTGTAGGGTCTAGCGGACGCCAAGAGACCCAGTACTTC.

This clone is a singleton in its sample. The rearrangement links TRBV5-1 to TRBJ2-5; 12 bases agree with TRBD2. Germline V gene lookup returns CDR1 SGHRS and CDR2 YFSETQ. The V and J ends lost 0 bases and 5 bases, in that order; junction bases with no gene match: 5. This CDR3 has 16 residues. In DNA, the CDR3 is TGCGCCAGCAGCTTGGGACTAGCGGGAGTCTCGGAGACCCAGTACTTC. Translating gives CASSLGLAGVSETQYF.

This chain uses TRBV6-1 with TRBJ2-5; 9 bases match TRBD1. The CDR3 is 15 amino acids. Germline V CDR1 and CDR2: MNHNS, SASEGT. V trimming: 2 bases; J trimming: 3 bases; junction bases outside the gene matches: 4. The CDR3 here is CASSEYRTGEETQYF. As DNA, the CDR3 is TGTGCCAGCAGTGAATATAGGACAGGGGAAGAGACCCAGTACTTC.